In its sample, the clone carrying this T cell receptor beta chain was seen once. Sequencing used immunoSEQ multiplex PCR; TCRdb keeps in-frame clones, though not all of them. The table has about 380,000 clones, approximately 95% seen once. Deletions cut 0 bases from V and 12 bases from J, with 32 bases between. This CDR3 has 20 amino acids. Germline CDR1 LGHNA, CDR2 YSLEER. This sample is part of a study of shared T cell receptors in the human thymus. Input material: thymocytes. The V gene is TRBV4-3, the J gene TRBJ1-4; possibly TRBD1 for D (6 bases). The TCR originated in a human donor. The CDR3 spells CASSQDGGRGPNFSGGELFF. In nucleotides, the CDR3 is TGCGCCAGCAGCCAAGATGGCGGCAGGGGTCCTAATTTTTCCGGTGGGGAACTGTTTTTT.